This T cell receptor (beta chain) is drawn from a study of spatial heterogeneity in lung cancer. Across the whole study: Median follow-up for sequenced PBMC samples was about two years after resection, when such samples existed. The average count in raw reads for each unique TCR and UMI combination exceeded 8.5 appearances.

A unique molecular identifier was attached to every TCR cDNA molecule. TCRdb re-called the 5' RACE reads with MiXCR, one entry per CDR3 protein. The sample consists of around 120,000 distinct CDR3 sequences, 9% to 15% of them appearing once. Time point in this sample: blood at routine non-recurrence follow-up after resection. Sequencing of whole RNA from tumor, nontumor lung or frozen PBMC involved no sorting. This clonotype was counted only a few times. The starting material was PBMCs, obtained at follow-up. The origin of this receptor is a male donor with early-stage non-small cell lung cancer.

The CDR3 is CASSKAPRGVYGYTF. CDR3 nucleotides: TGTGCCAGCAGCAAAGCTCCCAGGGGCGTCTATGGCTACACCTTC. This chain uses TRBV21-1 with TRBJ1-2; the table's D call TRBD1 went unverified against the DNA. TRBV21-1 counts as a pseudogene. CDR3 length equals 15 residues.